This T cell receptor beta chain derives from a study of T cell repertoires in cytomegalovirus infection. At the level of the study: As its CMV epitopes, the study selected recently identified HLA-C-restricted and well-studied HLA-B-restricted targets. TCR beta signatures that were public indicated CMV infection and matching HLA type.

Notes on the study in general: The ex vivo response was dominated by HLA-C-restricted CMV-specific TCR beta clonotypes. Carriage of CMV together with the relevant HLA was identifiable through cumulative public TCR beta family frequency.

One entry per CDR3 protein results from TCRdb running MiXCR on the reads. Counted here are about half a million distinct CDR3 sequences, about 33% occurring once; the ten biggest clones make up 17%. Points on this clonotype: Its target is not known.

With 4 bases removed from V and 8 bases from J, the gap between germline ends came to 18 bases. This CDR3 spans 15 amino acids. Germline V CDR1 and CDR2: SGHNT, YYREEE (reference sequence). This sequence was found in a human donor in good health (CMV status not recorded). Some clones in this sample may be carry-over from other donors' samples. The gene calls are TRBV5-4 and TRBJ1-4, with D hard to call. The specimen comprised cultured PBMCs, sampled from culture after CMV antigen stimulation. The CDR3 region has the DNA TGTGCCAGCAGCCCTGGCGGGTCGGCTGAAGAAAAACTGTTTTTT. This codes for CASSPGGSAEEKLFF.